The source of this TCR beta chain is a study of blood T cell repertoires in COVID-19. Looking at the study overall: The study drew acute and convalescent COVID-19 samples from the United States, Italy and Spain.

This clone was detected only a few times. TCRdb's table, derived via immunoSEQ multiplex PCR, lists solely in-frame clones and lacks some. The table lists about 250,000 clones, 80% to 85% of them singletons, with about 1.6% in the top ten. This CDR3 has 14 amino acids. Trimming left V 8 bases short and J 1 base short, with 12 bases between. The germline gives CDR1 LNHDA, CDR2 SQIVND (reference sequence). This clonotype originated in a middle-aged woman who had recovered from COVID-19. This rearrangement joins TRBV19 to TRBJ1-5; no clear D. Sequencing was performed on peripheral blood. The DNA for the CDR3 is TGTGCCAGTTCGGGTAGTGTAAGCAATCAGCCCCAGCATTTT. Its protein product is CASSGSVSNQPQHF.